This T cell receptor beta chain was recovered during a study of blood T cell repertoires in COVID-19 (dated by TCRdb to 2018 to 2020). About the full investigation: The collaborator samples originated in the United States, Italy and Spain and spanned the acute and convalescent phases of COVID-19. The material from the prospective study consisted of cDNA or gDNA derived from T cells, B-cell-depleted T cells, or PBMCs. Deeply sampled blood TCRbeta repertoires from subjects exposed to, actively infected with, or recovered from COVID-19 were included in the dataset. The repertoires were released in a freely available public database intended as a resource for research on the immune response to SARS-CoV-2. The samples were drawn from two sources: the first 160 participants of the ongoing ImmuneRACE study, and over 1,000 subjects contributed by 6 global collaborators. A de-identified subject ID, COVID-19 status, age in years and sex were almost always included in the sample metadata. Where available, HLA class I and class II types were taken from metadata supplied by the sample provider and were not determined by assay-based typing. Overall results and qualifications from the work: The amount of clinical and demographic metadata varied by source and participant and was provided uncurated.

In regard to this clone: No antigen is known for it. Base-call qualities are not available, and no considerably larger clone is one nucleotide away.

TCRbeta CDR3 regions were amplified from genomic DNA by means of the immunoSEQ Assay, a bias-controlled multiplex PCR. The authors processed their data as follows. Nucleated cell counts per sample were estimated from amplification of reference gene primers within the assay. To quantify the absolute abundance of each unique TCRbeta CDR3 rearrangement, sequence reads were collapsed and filtered. For each sample, productive Simpson clonality was calculated as the square root of Simpson's diversity index across productive rearrangements. TCRdb holds this immuneACCESS table with in-frame rearrangements only. Some clones are missing; in checked studies, unresolved V genes explain under half, and the rest has no known cause. V and J calls and clone size are as listed in that table; D and trimming were resolved from the DNA. The sample data list 410,000 or so clones, and roughly 85% of these were observed just once. Of the sample, more than 1.4% is held by the ten largest clones.

According to the germline V gene (reference sequence), CDR1 reads LGHDT and CDR2 reads YNNKEL. V trim: 3 bases; J trim: 12 bases; unmatched bases: 12. From its cysteine to its phenylalanine, the CDR3 spans 15 amino acids. Solely the CDR3 DNA is kept, with 45 bases framed from the first base. Each collaborating institution followed its own protocols to collect whole blood in K2EDTA tubes. For TCRbeta analysis, collaborator samples were shipped as frozen whole blood, as isolated PBMCs, or as DNA extracted from either sample type. The chain employs TRBV3-1 (or the pseudogene TRBV3-2) and TRBJ1-1; TRBD1 agrees with 11 junctional bases. This receptor was obtained from a woman under 40 with active or convalescent COVID-19. Sequencing was done on a sample of peripheral blood. The bases read TGTGCCAGCAGCCATCCAAGTGAAGGACAGGGGGCTACTTTCTTT. It translates to CASSHPSEGQGATFF.